The 19 T cell receptor beta chains listed next were all sequenced from one sample in a study of radiotherapy plus CTLA-4 blockade in lung cancer. Only in-frame clones appear in the TCRdb table, and some are missing; sequencing was by immunoSEQ multiplex PCR. Of 40,000 or so clones listed, roughly 59% were seen once; the top ten hold around 18%. The sequencing here drew on peripheral blood, taken from a patient treated with radiotherapy plus ipilimumab. The source of these receptors is a human donor with non-small cell lung cancer who had a partial response to radiotherapy plus ipilimumab.

The chain joins TRBV6-5 to TRBJ1-1; tentative D call: TRBD1 (5 bases). V dropped 8 bases and J dropped 2 bases, with 15 bases sitting between them. The V gene's germline CDR1 is MNHEY and CDR2 SVGAGI. The CDR3 extends over 14 amino acids. The CDR3: CASDRGRGNTEAFF. In DNA form, the CDR3 reads TGTGCCAGCGATAGAGGTAGGGGAAACACTGAAGCTTTCTTT.

The chain employs TRBV7-2 and TRBJ2-7; perhaps TRBD2 as D (5 bases). Per germline, CDR1 SGHTA and CDR2 FQGNSA. Trimming shortened V by 7 bases and J by 3 bases, and 16 bases separated the two germline ends. This CDR3 contains 14 residues. The CDR3 DNA reads as TGTGCCAGCATCCCCGGACTCGGCAGCTACGAGCAGTACTTC. This translates into CASIPGLGSYEQYF.

This chain links TRBV18 with TRBJ2-1; the match to TRBD2 covers 7 bases. Looked up from germline, CDR1 is KGHSH and CDR2 is LQKENI. With V trimmed by 0 bases and J by 6 bases, 14 bases remained unmatched. The CDR3 loop spans 18 amino acids. The CDR3 bases are TGTGCCAGCTCACCACCGTCACTTGGTCGGCTAGCGGTCAATGAGCAGTTCTTC. Translating it yields CASSPPSLGRLAVNEQFF.

This clone was seen repeatedly, ten times or more. J is TRBJ2-1 and V is TRBV7-8; 9 bases are a match to TRBD2. With V trimmed by 5 bases and J by 9 bases, 5 bases remained unmatched. CDR1 is SGHVS and CDR2 is FQNEAQ in the germline V gene. CDR3 length equals 13 residues. CDR3 sequence: CASSIGTSSEQFF. In DNA form, the CDR3 reads TGTGCCAGCAGCATCGGGACTAGCAGTGAGCAGTTCTTC.

This clone appeared a single time. This rearrangement joins TRBV5-6 to TRBJ2-2; D is unresolved. Trimming pared 4 bases from V and 9 bases from J, leaving 7 bases between. Germline V gene sequence: CDR1 SGHDT, CDR2 YYEEEE. The CDR3 is made up of 11 amino acids. The CDR3 protein is CASSLGRELFF. The CDR3, as DNA: TGTGCCAGCAGCCTAGGTCGGGAGCTGTTTTTT.

The chain is built from TRBV30 and TRBJ1-1; D unresolved. The CDR3 consists of 16 residues. Trimming took off 1 base at V and 1 base at J, with 16 bases between the two ends. CDR1 and CDR2 from the germline V gene are GTSNPN and SVGIG (reference sequence). CDR3 region: CAWSAPQLTENTEAFF. The CDR3 DNA reads TGTGCCTGGAGTGCCCCTCAGCTCACAGAGAACACTGAAGCTTTCTTT.

The chain couples TRBV11-2 to TRBJ2-2; D is uncertain. The CDR3 is 11 amino acids. The V gene's germline CDR1 is SGHAT and CDR2 FQNNGV. The germline V and J ends were trimmed by 6 bases and 8 bases, with 7 bases remaining between them. CDR3 protein: CASSPMGELFF. The CDR3 DNA sequence: TGTGCCAGCAGTCCCATGGGGGAGCTGTTTTTT.

The chain uses TRBV7-9 and TRBJ1-1; maybe TRBD1 (5 bases). The CDR3 has 14 residues. Per germline, CDR1 SEHNR and CDR2 FQNEAQ (reference sequence). Trimming removed 5 bases from V and 7 bases from J, with 17 bases in between. CDR3 region: CASSHGGFIGEAFF. In DNA, the CDR3 is TGTGCCAGCAGCCACGGGGGTTTCATCGGTGAAGCTTTCTTT.

The rearrangement joins TRBV9 to TRBJ2-1; 10 bases are shared with TRBD2. In germline, CDR1 is SGDLS, CDR2 YYNGEE. The CDR3 is 16 residues long. J gave up 9 bases and V 2 bases, and 11 bases lay outside the gene matches. CDR3 in amino acids: CASSVYLAGDLLEQFF. CDR3 coding DNA: TGTGCCAGCAGCGTTTATCTAGCGGGGGACCTCCTTGAGCAGTTCTTC.

The chain employs TRBV5-1 and TRBJ2-5; 12 bases are shared with TRBD2. Germline V gives CDR1 SGHRS, CDR2 YFSETQ. V trimming: 5 bases; J trimming: 2 bases; junction bases outside the gene matches: 7. This CDR3 has 16 amino acids. Written as DNA, the CDR3 is TGCGCCAGCAGACGACTAGCGGGGGACTTACAAGAGACCCAGTACTTC. This sequence encodes CASRRLAGDLQETQYF.

The chain is built from TRBV6-1 and TRBJ1-4, with D possibly being TRBD1 (5 bases). The V gene lost 8 bases and the J gene lost 8 bases, with 15 bases spanning the gap. The CDR3 covers 13 residues. Germline CDR1 is MNHNS and CDR2 is SASEGT. Written as DNA, the CDR3 is TGTGCCAGCCTGGGACTGGTGGGGGAAAAACTGTTTTTT. As protein: CASLGLVGEKLFF.

This clone has more than one count but fewer than ten. V usage is TRBV7-2 and J usage is TRBJ2-1; 10 nucleotides match TRBD2. Losses at the gene ends were 7 bases for V and 5 bases for J; bases not matched to a gene: 2. The CDR3 covers 13 residues. Germline V CDR1 and CDR2: SGHTA, FQGNSA. The CDR3 DNA reads TGTGCCAGCATAGCGGGAGGAAACAATGAGCAGTTCTTC. Translated, it gives CASIAGGNNEQFF.

The rearrangement links TRBV30 to TRBJ2-1; TRBD2 is a possible D gene (7 bases). Germline-derived CDR1 and CDR2 are GTSNPN and SVGIG (reference sequence). Deletions cut 0 bases from V and 1 base from J, with 13 bases between. The CDR3 runs to 16 residues. CDR3 amino acids: CAWSVGGLGSYNEQFF. CDR3 DNA: TGTGCCTGGAGTGTGGGGGGGCTTGGATCCTACAATGAGCAGTTCTTC.

This clone was seen more than once but under ten times. This chain joins TRBV7-9 and TRBJ2-7; D unresolved. Trimming shortened V by 5 bases and J by 3 bases, and 8 bases separated the two germline ends. The CDR3 sequence is 12 residues long. Germline assignment: CDR1 SEHNR and CDR2 FQNEAQ (reference sequence). The CDR3 DNA reads TGTGCCAGCAGCCCCACGGGCTACGAGCAGTACTTC. Translating gives CASSPTGYEQYF.

The chain combines TRBV9 with TRBJ1-2, with 7 bases identical to TRBD1. CDR1 is SGDLS and CDR2 is YYNGEE in the germline V gene. V lost 3 bases, J lost 0 bases, and 2 bases stayed unmatched. This CDR3 has 14 residues. This CDR3 reads CASSAGTANYGYTF. The CDR3 region has the DNA TGTGCCAGCAGCGCCGGGACAGCTAACTATGGCTACACCTTC.

V usage is TRBV5-4 and J usage is TRBJ1-6; D remains unclear. There are 16 residues in the CDR3. Germline V lookup: CDR1 SGHNT, CDR2 YYREEE (reference sequence). Trimming took 4 bases from V and 5 from J, leaving 16 bases between them. In DNA form, the CDR3 reads TGTGCCAGCAGCCAAACCCTGAAAGGAGATAATTCACCCCTCCACTTT. It yields the protein CASSQTLKGDNSPLHF.

The CDR3 DNA reads TGTGCCAGCTCACCAGAGGGTATGGGGCCCCAGCATTTT. This codes for CASSPEGMGPQHF. The chain has TRBV18 and TRBJ1-5; D is unclear. Between the trimmed V and J ends, which lost 2 bases and 9 bases, there was a span of 11 bases. This CDR3 has 13 residues. Germline V gene lookup returns CDR1 KGHSH and CDR2 LQKENI.

This clone came up a few times. CDR3 amino acids: CASSIQTANTEAFF. The CDR3, as DNA: TGTGCCAGCAGCATCCAAACAGCGAACACTGAAGCTTTCTTT. The chain combines TRBV14 with TRBJ1-1; no definite D call. CDR1 SGHDN and CDR2 FVKESK come from the germline V gene. The CDR3 is 14 amino acids. V was shortened by 5 bases and J by 1 base, with 11 bases between the two germline ends.

J is TRBJ2-2 and V is TRBV27, with a tentative D call TRBD1 (5 bases). The CDR3 is 13 amino acids. Trimming stripped 7 bases from V and 3 bases from J, with 9 bases between. Germline CDR1 reads MNHEY; CDR2 reads SMNVEV (reference sequence). CDR3 nucleotide sequence: TGTGCCAGCACCCCCAGGGACACCGGGGAGCTGTTTTTT. Translation gives CASTPRDTGELFF.